This record looks at one T cell receptor beta chain sequence and its context. The data were obtained in a study of Ad26.COV2.S vaccination and SARS-CoV-2 variants. The treatment denotes: approximately 18 received Ad26.COV2.S at low or high dose, single or two shots; 5 received placebo; per-sample allocation not given. Material that was analyzed had been drawn on day 63 after the first vaccine or placebo injection. The protocol was immunoSEQ multiplex PCR, while the TCRdb copy is restricted to in-frame clones and leaves out a portion. The sample gives more than 300,000 clones, approximately 90% of which show up once; around 4.5% is in the top ten. Germline CDR1 reads SGDLS; CDR2 reads YYNGEE. The CDR3 is 11 amino acids. Trimming took off 5 bases at V and 1 base at J, with 1 base between the two ends.

J is TRBJ1-3 and V is TRBV9; D unresolved. This receptor was obtained from a person between 18 and 60 years old who received the Ad26.COV2.S COVID-19 vaccine or a placebo. Specimen: peripheral blood, collected in a trial of Ad26.COV2.S vaccine versus placebo. CDR3 residues: CASRSGNTIYF. DNA for the CDR3: TGTGCCAGCAGGTCTGGAAACACCATATATTTT.